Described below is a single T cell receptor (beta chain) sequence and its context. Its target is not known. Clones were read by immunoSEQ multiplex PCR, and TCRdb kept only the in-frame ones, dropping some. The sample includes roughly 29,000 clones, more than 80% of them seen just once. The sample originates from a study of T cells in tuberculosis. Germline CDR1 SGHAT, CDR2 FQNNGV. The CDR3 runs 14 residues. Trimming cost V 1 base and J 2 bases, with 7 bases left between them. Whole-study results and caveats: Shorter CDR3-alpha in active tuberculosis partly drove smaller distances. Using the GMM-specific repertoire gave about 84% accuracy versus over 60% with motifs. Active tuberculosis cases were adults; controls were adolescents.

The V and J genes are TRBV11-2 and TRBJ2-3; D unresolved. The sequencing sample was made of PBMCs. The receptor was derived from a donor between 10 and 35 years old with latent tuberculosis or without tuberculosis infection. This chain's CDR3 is CASSLGPYTDTQYF. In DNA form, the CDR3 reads TGTGCCAGCAGCTTAGGGCCTTACACAGATACGCAGTATTTT.